The clone carrying this T cell receptor (beta chain) was counted many times. Its antigen is as yet unknown. Together with thyroid ultrasound, orbital computed tomography, serum thyroxine and TRAb, clinical symptoms were used for diagnoses. The data originate from a study of T cells in Graves' hyperthyroidism and ophthalmopathy. Study-level findings and limits: Ophthalmopathy could be told apart from stable hyperthyroidism with a 13 V-J model. Clonotypes that were expanded in thyroid above 0.001 mostly appeared in blood too.

RNA transcripts gave rise to amplified TCR beta CDR3 regions. Using the HTBI primer set, a first-round RT-PCR was run on the TCR CDR3. TCRdb used MiXCR to reprocess the multiplex PCR reads, holding one entry per CDR3 protein. Among hundreds of thousands of distinct CDR3 sequences listed, approximately 42% were seen once. V shed 5 bases and J shed 4 bases, with 14 bases lying between them. The CDR3 spans 14 residues. Per germline, CDR1 SGHTA and CDR2 FQGNSA. J is TRBJ2-5 and V is TRBV7-2, with D perhaps TRBD2 (6 bases). Sequencing was done on a sample of peripheral blood or thyroid tissue (not recorded which). The receptor's source is an adult man with Graves' disease, either hyperthyroidism or ophthalmopathy (not recorded which). The CDR3 region has the DNA TGTGCCAGCAGCCCAAGACTAGGTGCAGAGACCCAGTACTTC. This codes for CASSPRLGAETQYF.